The 29 T cell receptor beta chains below come from one sample, sequenced in a study of radiation and T cells in renal cell carcinoma. Regarding time point: baseline pretreatment blood. Treatment reported: 15 Gy SBRT to primary tumor, nephrectomy 4 weeks later. Data came from immunoSEQ multiplex PCR; TCRdb stores just in-frame clones and leaves some out. The sample lists 55,000 to 65,000 clones, approximately 84% occurring once. Specimen: blood, collected from a patient whose treatment included radiotherapy and nephrectomy. The receptors come from a man between 60 and 75 years old with renal cell carcinoma.

The chain recombines TRBV11-2 with TRBJ2-1; the match to TRBD2 covers 12 bases. V lost 0 bases, J lost 4 bases, and 1 base stayed unmatched. This CDR3 comprises 16 residues. Germline assignment: CDR1 SGHAT and CDR2 FQNNGV. The CDR3 DNA sequence: TGTGCCAGCAGCTTAGAGGGGACTAGCGGGTACAATGAGCAGTTCTTC. Translating it yields CASSLEGTSGYNEQFF.

J is TRBJ2-7 and V is TRBV6-1, with D possibly matching TRBD1 (6 bases). The CDR3 is 16 amino acids. The germline V gene has CDR1 MNHNS and CDR2 SASEGT. The V gene lost 4 bases and the J gene lost 2 bases, with 18 bases spanning the gap. CDR3 DNA sequence: TGTGCCAGCAGTGTCCGGGCAGGGGCTTTCCCCTACGAGCAGTACGTC. It is translated as CASSVRAGAFPYEQYV.

The rearrangement links TRBV11-2 to TRBJ1-2; the match to TRBD1 covers 11 bases. Per the germline V gene, CDR1 is SGHAT and CDR2 is FQNNGV. This CDR3 has 16 amino acids. The ends lost 5 bases at V and 8 bases at J; junction bases unmatched: 13. The CDR3 region has the DNA TGTGCCAGCAGCCCTAGTGACAGGACAGGGGGCCGGGGCTACACCTTC. Translated, it gives CASSPSDRTGGRGYTF.

The V and J genes are TRBV20-1 and TRBJ2-5; D not certain. The V and J ends lost 3 bases and 1 base respectively, with 3 bases between them. The CDR3 runs to 11 residues. CDR1 and CDR2 (germline): DFQATT, SNEGSKA (reference sequence). CDR3 sequence (DNA): TGCAGTGCTAGGATCCAAGAGACCCAGTACTTC. Protein product: CSARIQETQYF.

CDR3 loop: CASSYLGQGNNQPQHF. The CDR3 bases are TGTGCCAGCAGTTACCTCGGACAGGGCAACAATCAGCCCCAGCATTTT. The chain recombines TRBV6-6 with TRBJ1-5, with 8 bases identical to TRBD1. This CDR3 is 16 amino acids long. The ends lost 2 bases at V and 3 bases at J; junction bases unmatched: 6. CDR1 is MNHNY, CDR2 SVGAGI, per germline (reference sequence).

The chain joins TRBV15 to TRBJ1-5; 8 positions match TRBD1. J was trimmed by 7 bases and V by 1 base; bases with no gene match: 3. Germline-derived CDR1 and CDR2 are LNHNV and YYDKDF (reference sequence). The length of the CDR3 is 14 residues. The CDR3 nucleotides are TGTGCCACCAGCAGAGCAGGGGGCGGCCAGCCCCAGCATTTT. Its translation: CATSRAGGGQPQHF. Filled out from reference TRBV15 and TRBJ1-5, the complete variable domain reads DAMVIQNPRYQVTQFGKPVTLSCSQTLNHNVMYWYQQKSSQAPKLLFHYYDKDFNNEADTPDNFQSRRPNTSFCFLDIRSPGLGDTAMYLCATSRAGGGQPQHFGDGTRLSIL.

This clone was detected only once. The chain has TRBV7-9 and TRBJ2-1; the match to TRBD1 covers 9 bases. The CDR3 is 14 amino acids. The V gene's germline CDR1 is SEHNR and CDR2 FQNEAQ (reference sequence). V was clipped by 4 bases and J by 4 bases; unmatched bases: 2. CDR3 DNA: TGTGCCAGCAGCTCGACAGGGGGGTACAATGAGCAGTTCTTC. This translates into CASSSTGGYNEQFF.

The chain has TRBV5-5 and TRBJ2-7, with D unresolved. The CDR3 totals 12 residues. The germline V gene has CDR1 SGHKS and CDR2 YYEKEE (reference sequence). Trimming took off 0 bases at V and 5 bases at J, with 6 bases between the two ends. CDR3: CASSLEAHEQYF. CDR3 nucleotides: TGTGCCAGCAGCTTGGAGGCCCACGAGCAGTACTTC.

The chain is built from TRBV6-5 and TRBJ1-2; perhaps TRBD1 as D (5 bases). Trimming left V 3 bases short and J 1 base short, with 12 bases between. The germline V gene encodes CDR1 MNHEY and CDR2 SVGAGI. This CDR3 is built from 15 residues. CDR3 in DNA: TGTGCCAGCAGTTATAAAAGGGGAAGTAACTATGGCTACACCTTC. Translating it yields CASSYKRGSNYGYTF.

The V and J genes are TRBV5-1 and TRBJ1-1; 7 positions match TRBD1. CDR3 length: 15 amino acids. CDR1 and CDR2 (germline): SGHRS, YFSETQ. V shed 3 bases and J 4 bases; nucleotides not matched to a gene: 9. The CDR3 DNA sequence: TGCGCCAGCAGCTCTCGACAGGGCGGTGCCACTGAAGCTTTCTTT. Translation gives CASSSRQGGATEAFF.

CDR3 loop: CASSPPEINIQYF. In nucleotides, the CDR3 is TGTGCCAGCTCACCACCGGAGATCAACATTCAGTACTTC. This chain uses TRBV18 with TRBJ2-4; D gene uncertain. Trimming cost V 0 bases and J 7 bases, with 7 bases left between them. The V gene's germline CDR1 is KGHSH and CDR2 LQKENI. CDR3 length: 13 amino acids. The variable domain in full, completed from reference TRBV18 and TRBJ2-4, reads NAGVMQNPRHLVRRRGQEARLRCSPMKGHSHVYWYRQLPEEGLKFMVYLQKENIIDESGMPKERFSAEFPKEGPSILRIQQVVRGDSAAYFCASSPPEINIQYFGAGTRLSVL.

The sample holds one count of this clone. CDR3 sequence reads: CASSFLGKTQYF. The CDR3 coding sequence is TGTGCCAGCAGCTTCCTTGGGAAGACCCAGTACTTC. This sequence joins TRBV7-2 and TRBJ2-5; D call uncertain. Germline lookup yields CDR1 SGHTA and CDR2 FQGNSA. V lost 3 bases to trimming and J lost 6 bases, with 8 bases between them. The CDR3 runs 12 residues.

The rearrangement uses TRBV7-2 and TRBJ1-3; D is unclear. V lost 4 bases, J lost 2 bases, and 6 bases lay in between. This CDR3 contains 13 residues. Per germline, CDR1 SGHTA and CDR2 FQGNSA. The CDR3 spells CASSSGPGNTIYF. The CDR3 coding sequence is TGTGCCAGCAGCTCCGGACCTGGAAACACCATATATTTT.

The genes are TRBV27 and TRBJ2-2, with 10 bases that match TRBD2. The germline gives CDR1 MNHEY, CDR2 SMNVEV (reference sequence). Losses at the gene ends were 2 bases for V and 6 bases for J; bases not matched to a gene: 12. This CDR3 region has 18 residues. CDR3 loop: CASSLRPTSGMGAGELFF. The CDR3 nucleotides read TGTGCCAGCAGTTTACGGCCAACTAGCGGGATGGGAGCCGGGGAGCTGTTTTTT.

This clone was detected only a few times. The chain recombines TRBV11-2 with TRBJ1-1; D uncertain. CDR1 is SGHAT, CDR2 FQNNGV, per germline. The ends were cut back, 2 bases at V and 7 bases at J, with 8 bases in the middle. This CDR3 spans 12 amino acids. CDR3 DNA: TGTGCCAGCAGCTTATGGGCCGGTGAAGCTTTCTTT. It translates to CASSLWAGEAFF.

J is TRBJ2-1 and V is TRBV28; TRBD1 might be the D (5 bases). This CDR3 comprises 14 residues. V gave up 2 bases and J gave up 4 bases, with 9 bases separating them. Germline V gene lookup returns CDR1 MDHEN and CDR2 SYDVKM. The CDR3 loop is CASSLTPGYNEQFF. DNA of the CDR3: TGTGCCAGCAGTTTAACCCCAGGGTACAATGAGCAGTTCTTC.

The chain combines TRBV14 with TRBJ2-5; D remains ambiguous. CDR1 and CDR2 (germline): SGHDN, FVKESK. Between the trimmed V and J ends, which lost 0 bases and 1 base, there was a span of 15 bases. This CDR3 spans 17 amino acids. CDR3 sequence (DNA): TGTGCCAGCAGCCAAGAATTAAGAAGGGCGGTCCAAGAGACCCAGTACTTC. It encodes CASSQELRRAVQETQYF.

The genes are TRBV4-1 and TRBJ1-1, with 7 nucleotides matching TRBD1. This CDR3 has 19 residues. V was pared by 1 base and J by 0 bases, with 14 bases of the junction left unmatched. From germline, CDR1 is MGHRA and CDR2 YSYEKL. CDR3 protein: CASSQGLLRRDSLNTEAFF. CDR3 in DNA: TGCGCCAGCAGCCAAGGTCTCCTACGAAGGGACAGCTTGAACACTGAAGCTTTCTTT.

The chain is built from TRBV28 and TRBJ2-3; D uncertain. Trimming left V 4 bases short and J 5 bases short, with 10 bases between. The CDR3 length is 13 residues. Germline CDR1 reads MDHEN; CDR2 reads SYDVKM. The CDR3 reads CASSSPRIDTQYF. The CDR3 coding sequence is TGTGCCAGCAGTTCCCCTAGGATAGATACGCAGTATTTT.

This clone occurred a few times. The chain carries TRBV4-3 and TRBJ2-7; D uncertain. CDR1 LGHNA and CDR2 YSLEER come from the germline V gene. There are 11 residues in the CDR3. The germline V and J ends were trimmed by 5 bases and 3 bases, with 5 bases remaining between them. The chain's CDR3 is CASSGGYEQYF. In nucleotides, the CDR3 is TGCGCCAGCAGCGGTGGCTACGAGCAGTACTTC.

This chain links TRBV5-6 with TRBJ2-7; no definite D call. V shed 4 bases and J shed 0 bases, with 2 bases lying between them. The CDR3 has 11 residues. In germline, CDR1 is SGHDT, CDR2 YYEEEE. The CDR3: CASSHSYEQYV. CDR3 in DNA: TGTGCCAGCAGCCACTCCTACGAGCAGTACGTC.

The chain uses TRBV2 and TRBJ1-2, with a weak D call TRBD1 (6 bases). V lost 3 bases, J lost 8 bases, and 16 bases lay in between. The CDR3 extends over 14 amino acids. CDR1 and CDR2 (germline): SNHLY, FYNNEI. CDR3: CASSENNRVSGYTF. CDR3 bases: TGTGCCAGCAGTGAGAACAACAGGGTGTCGGGCTACACCTTC. The full variable domain, rest sourced from reference TRBV2 and TRBJ1-2, is EPEVTQTPSHQVTQMGQEVILRCVPISNHLYFYWYRQILGQKVEFLVSFYNNEISEKSEIFDDQFSVERPDGSNFTLKIRSTKLEDSAMYFCASSENNRVSGYTFGSGTRLTVV.

The chain links TRBV7-6 to TRBJ1-4, with TRBD1 as a possible D gene (6 bases). V was cut by 8 bases and J by 0 bases, with 16 bases left in between. CDR3 length: 16 residues. CDR1 is SGHVS, CDR2 FNYEAQ, per germline. The CDR3 DNA reads as TGTGCCAGCCTCCAGGGGAGGGGAGCAACTAATGAAAAACTGTTTTTT. It codes for CASLQGRGATNEKLFF.

This chain joins TRBV18 and TRBJ1-2; D remains unclear. There are 14 residues in the CDR3. Germline V CDR1 and CDR2: KGHSH, LQKENI. Trimming removed 3 bases from V and 1 base from J, with 9 bases in between. The CDR3 sequence: CASSPVQINYGYTF. CDR3 DNA sequence: TGTGCCAGCTCACCGGTCCAAATTAACTATGGCTACACCTTC.

This clone was found a few times. This chain uses TRBV19 with TRBJ1-2, with D maybe TRBD1 (6 bases). The CDR3 sequence is 14 residues long. Per germline, CDR1 LNHDA and CDR2 SQIVND (reference sequence). The V end lost 5 bases, the J end lost 10 bases, and 20 bases lay between the germline ends. As DNA, the CDR3 is TGTGCCAGTAGTTCCTCGGGGGGGCGGTCTGTCTACACCTTC. Translation gives CASSSSGGRSVYTF.

This chain joins TRBV20-1 and TRBJ1-4; D is unclear. Germline V lookup: CDR1 DFQATT, CDR2 SNEGSKA (reference sequence). CDR3 length equals 11 residues. The V and J ends lost 7 bases and 7 bases respectively, with 10 bases between them. As DNA, the CDR3 is TGCAGTGGGGGTACCCGTGAAAAACTGTTTTTT. Translating gives CSGGTREKLFF.

The V and J genes are TRBV5-1 and TRBJ2-2; 10 nucleotides line up with TRBD2. This CDR3 is 16 amino acids long. CDR1 is SGHRS and CDR2 is YFSETQ in the germline V gene. V gave up 2 bases and J gave up 6 bases; unmatched junction bases: 7. The CDR3, as DNA: TGCGCCAGCAGCTTCCTAGCGGGGGAGTTGTCCGGGGAGCTGTTTTTT. Protein product: CASSFLAGELSGELFF. The full variable domain, its missing parts supplied by reference TRBV5-1 and TRBJ2-2, is KAGVTQTPRYLIKTRGQQVTLSCSPISGHRSVSWYQQTPGQGLQFLFEYFSETQRNKGNFPGRFSGRQFSNSRSEMNVSTLELGDSALYLCASSFLAGELSGELFFGEGSRLTVL.

The chain links TRBV18 to TRBJ1-1; 8 nucleotides align to TRBD1. V trimming: 3 bases; J trimming: 4 bases; junction bases outside the gene matches: 10. The CDR3 is made up of 16 amino acids. The germline CDR1 and CDR2 sequences are KGHSH and LQKENI. CDR3 DNA: TGTGCCAGCTCACCCCAGGGGGCGCAGATGGGCACTGAAGCTTTCTTT. Amino acids: CASSPQGAQMGTEAFF.

The chain combines TRBV30 with TRBJ1-1; D ambiguous. V was trimmed by 5 bases and J by 3 bases, leaving 13 bases between them. Germline CDR1 GTSNPN, CDR2 SVGIG (reference sequence). The CDR3 consists of 13 residues. DNA for the CDR3: TGTGCCTGGGGGCGAGGCTCTGACACTGAAGCTTTCTTT. It specifies CAWGRGSDTEAFF. Full variable domain (remainder filled in from reference TRBV30 and TRBJ1-1): SQTIHQWPATLVQPVGSPLSLECTVEGTSNPNLYWYRQAAGRGLQLLFYSVGIGQISSEVPQNLSASRPQDRQFILSSKKLLLSDSGFYLCAWGRGSDTEAFFGQGTRLTVV.